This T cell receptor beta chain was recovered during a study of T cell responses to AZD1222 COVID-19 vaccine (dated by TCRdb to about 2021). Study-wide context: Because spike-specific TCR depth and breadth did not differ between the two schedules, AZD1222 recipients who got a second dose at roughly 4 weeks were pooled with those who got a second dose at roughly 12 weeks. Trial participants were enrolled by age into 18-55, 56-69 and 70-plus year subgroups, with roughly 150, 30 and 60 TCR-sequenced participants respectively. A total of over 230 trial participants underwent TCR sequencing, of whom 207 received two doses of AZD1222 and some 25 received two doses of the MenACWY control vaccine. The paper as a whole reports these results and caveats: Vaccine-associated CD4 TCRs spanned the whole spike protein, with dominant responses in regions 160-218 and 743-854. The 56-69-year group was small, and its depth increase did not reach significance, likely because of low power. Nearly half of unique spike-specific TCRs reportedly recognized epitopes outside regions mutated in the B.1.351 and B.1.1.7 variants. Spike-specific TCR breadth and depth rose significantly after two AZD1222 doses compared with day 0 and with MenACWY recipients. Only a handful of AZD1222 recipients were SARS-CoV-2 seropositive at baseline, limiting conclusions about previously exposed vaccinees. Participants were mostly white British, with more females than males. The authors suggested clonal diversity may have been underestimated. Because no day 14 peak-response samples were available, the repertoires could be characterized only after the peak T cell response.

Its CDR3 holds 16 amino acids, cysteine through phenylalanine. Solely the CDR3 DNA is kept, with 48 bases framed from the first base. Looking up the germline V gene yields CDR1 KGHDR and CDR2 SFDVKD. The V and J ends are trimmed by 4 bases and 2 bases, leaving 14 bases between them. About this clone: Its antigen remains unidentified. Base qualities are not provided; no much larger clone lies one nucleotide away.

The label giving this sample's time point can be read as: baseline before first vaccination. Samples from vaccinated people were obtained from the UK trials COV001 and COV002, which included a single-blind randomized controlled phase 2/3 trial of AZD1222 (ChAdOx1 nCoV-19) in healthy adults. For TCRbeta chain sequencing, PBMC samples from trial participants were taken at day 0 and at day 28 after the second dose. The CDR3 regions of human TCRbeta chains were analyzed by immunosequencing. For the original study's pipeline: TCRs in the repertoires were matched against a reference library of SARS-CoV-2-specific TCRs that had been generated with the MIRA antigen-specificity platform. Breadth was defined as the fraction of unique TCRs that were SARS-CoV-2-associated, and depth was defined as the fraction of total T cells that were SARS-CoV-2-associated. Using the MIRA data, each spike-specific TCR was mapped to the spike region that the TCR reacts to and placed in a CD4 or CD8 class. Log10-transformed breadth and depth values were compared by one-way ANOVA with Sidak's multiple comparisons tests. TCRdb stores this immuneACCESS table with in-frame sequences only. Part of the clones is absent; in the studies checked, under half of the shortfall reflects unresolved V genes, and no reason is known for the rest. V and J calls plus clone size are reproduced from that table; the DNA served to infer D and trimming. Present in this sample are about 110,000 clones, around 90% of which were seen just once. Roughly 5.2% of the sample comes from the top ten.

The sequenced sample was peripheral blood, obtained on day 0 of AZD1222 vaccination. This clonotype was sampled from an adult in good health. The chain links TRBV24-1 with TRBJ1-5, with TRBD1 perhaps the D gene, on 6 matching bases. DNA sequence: TGTGCCACCAGTGAGGGGGGCGCGGTTGGCAATCAGCCCCAGCATTTT. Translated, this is CATSEGGAVGNQPQHF.